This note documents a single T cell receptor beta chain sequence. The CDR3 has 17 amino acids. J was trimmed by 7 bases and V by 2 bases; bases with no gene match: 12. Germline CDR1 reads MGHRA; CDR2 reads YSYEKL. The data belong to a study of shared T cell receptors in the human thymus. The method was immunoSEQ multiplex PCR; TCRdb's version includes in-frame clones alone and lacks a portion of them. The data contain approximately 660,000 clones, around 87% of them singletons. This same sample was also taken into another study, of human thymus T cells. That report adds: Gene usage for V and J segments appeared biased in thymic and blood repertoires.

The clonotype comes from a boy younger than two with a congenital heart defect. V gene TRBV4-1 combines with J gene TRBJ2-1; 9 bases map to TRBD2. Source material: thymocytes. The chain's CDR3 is CASSQTARGRARNEQFF. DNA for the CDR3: TGCGCCAGCAGCCAAACGGCGCGCGGGAGGGCTAGGAATGAGCAGTTCTTC.